Listed below are T cell receptor beta chains from one sample, sequenced in a study of shared clonotypes between healthy human individuals. Produced via immunoSEQ multiplex PCR; TCRdb's table is partial and in-frame only. The profile shows about 1 million clones, approximately 68% of them singletons. The specimen was memory CD4+ T cells sorted from blood. The origin of the receptors is a young man in good health. Both conserved end residues are part of each CDR3. D genes are given only for firm matches. Size is stated for part of the rows, as once, few or many counts, or as a class when the clone is expanded.

cdr3_nt: TGTGCCAGCAGCGTCGGGGGGACAGGCACATGGGCTTTCTTT
cdr3_aa: CASSVGGTGTWAFF
v_call: TRBV9
cdr3_length: 14
clone_size: .
d_call: TRBD1
j_call: TRBJ1-1

cdr3_nt: TGTGCCAGCAGCTGGACCGGACAGTCCTACGAGCAGTACTTC
cdr3_aa: CASSWTGQSYEQYF
v_call: TRBV7-2
cdr3_length: 14
clone_size: .
d_call: .
j_call: TRBJ2-7

cdr3_nt: TGTGCCAGCTCACGTGAGCGGTCGGGAAACGAGCAGTACTTC
cdr3_aa: CASSRERSGNEQYF
v_call: TRBV18
cdr3_length: 14
clone_size: .
d_call: .
j_call: TRBJ2-7

cdr3_nt: TGTGCCAGAAGCAAGGCCGCGGGGTCGCGAACTGAAGCTTTCTTT
cdr3_aa: CARSKAAGSRTEAFF
v_call: TRBV7-5
cdr3_length: 15
clone_size: .
d_call: .
j_call: TRBJ1-1

cdr3_nt: TGTGCCATCTCTTCCCCTGGCGGTGGAAACACCATATATTTT
cdr3_aa: CAISSPGGGNTIYF
v_call: TRBV10-3
cdr3_length: 14
clone_size: .
d_call: .
j_call: TRBJ1-3

cdr3_nt: TGTGCCATCAGTGAGTCGGGACTGCTCAATCAGCCCCAGCATTTT
cdr3_aa: CAISESGLLNQPQHF
v_call: TRBV10-3
cdr3_length: 15
clone_size: few
d_call: .
j_call: TRBJ1-5

cdr3_nt: TGCGCCAGCAGCTTGAGAGGGGGCCGGGATGAGCAGTTCTTC
cdr3_aa: CASSLRGGRDEQFF
v_call: TRBV5-1
cdr3_length: 14
clone_size: .
d_call: TRBD1
j_call: TRBJ2-1

cdr3_nt: TGTGCCAGCAGCTTGGGGACAGGGGTGAAACAAGAGACCCAGTACTTC
cdr3_aa: CASSLGTGVKQETQYF
v_call: TRBV7-2
cdr3_length: 16
clone_size: few
d_call: TRBD1
j_call: TRBJ2-5

cdr3_nt: TGTGCCAGCAGCCCGCGGGTTAATTCACCCCTCCACTTT
cdr3_aa: CASSPRVNSPLHF
v_call: TRBV14
cdr3_length: 13
clone_size: .
d_call: .
j_call: TRBJ1-6

cdr3_nt: TGTGCCAGCAGCGCCGGACTGAACACTGAAGCTTTCTTT
cdr3_aa: CASSAGLNTEAFF
v_call: TRBV7-9
cdr3_length: 13
clone_size: once
d_call: .
j_call: TRBJ1-1

cdr3_nt: TGTGCCAGCAGCTCAAATCCCGGGACTAGCCGGATAGGGGCCCAGTACTTC
cdr3_aa: CASSSNPGTSRIGAQYF
v_call: TRBV7-9
cdr3_length: 17
clone_size: .
d_call: TRBD2
j_call: TRBJ2-5

cdr3_nt: TGTGCCAGCAGCGTAGGTACCGGGCAGCGGGGGCCTAGCACAGATACGCAGTATTTT
cdr3_aa: CASSVGTGQRGPSTDTQYF
v_call: TRBV9
cdr3_length: 19
clone_size: once
d_call: TRBD2
j_call: TRBJ2-3

cdr3_nt: TGTGCCAGTAGCAATACAGGGAGTCGGGTGAATCAGCCCCAGCATTTT
cdr3_aa: CASSNTGSRVNQPQHF
v_call: TRBV19
cdr3_length: 16
clone_size: .
d_call: .
j_call: TRBJ1-5

cdr3_nt: TGCGCCAGCAGTAATCAAGGCGCCAGCTCCTATAATTCACCCCTCCACTTT
cdr3_aa: CASSNQGASSYNSPLHF
v_call: TRBV4-1
cdr3_length: 17
clone_size: .
d_call: .
j_call: TRBJ1-6

cdr3_nt: TGTGCCAGCATCCCCCTGGGGACTAGCGACTACAATGAGCAGTTCTTC
cdr3_aa: CASIPLGTSDYNEQFF
v_call: TRBV21-1
cdr3_length: 16
clone_size: few
d_call: .
j_call: TRBJ2-1

cdr3_nt: TGTGCCTGGAGACTAGCGGGGGGCAGCGAGCAGTACTTC
cdr3_aa: CAWRLAGGSEQYF
v_call: TRBV30
cdr3_length: 13
clone_size: .
d_call: TRBD2
j_call: TRBJ2-7

cdr3_nt: TGTGCCAGTAGCGGGGGGCCTCAATCCTACAATGAGCAGTTCTTC
cdr3_aa: CASSGGPQSYNEQFF
v_call: TRBV19
cdr3_length: 15
clone_size: .
d_call: .
j_call: TRBJ2-1

cdr3_nt: TGTGCTAGTGGTACCGGGACAGGGGGAGGTACAGATACGCAGTATTTT
cdr3_aa: CASGTGTGGGTDTQYF
v_call: TRBV12-5
cdr3_length: 16
clone_size: .
d_call: TRBD1
j_call: TRBJ2-3

cdr3_nt: TGTGCCAGCAGCTTCCCATTACAAGAGACCCAGTACTTC
cdr3_aa: CASSFPLQETQYF
v_call: TRBV5-6
cdr3_length: 13
clone_size: .
d_call: .
j_call: TRBJ2-5

cdr3_nt: TGTGCCACCAGCAATACCCCGAACACTGAAGCTTTCTTT
cdr3_aa: CATSNTPNTEAFF
v_call: TRBV15
cdr3_length: 13
clone_size: once
d_call: .
j_call: TRBJ1-1

cdr3_nt: TGTGCCTGGAGTGCAGGACTAGCGGGATCCAATGAGCAGTTCTTC
cdr3_aa: CAWSAGLAGSNEQFF
v_call: TRBV30
cdr3_length: 15
clone_size: .
d_call: TRBD2
j_call: TRBJ2-1

cdr3_nt: TGTGCCAGCAGTAAAACAGGGTCGACCACCGGGGAGCTGTTTTTT
cdr3_aa: CASSKTGSTTGELFF
v_call: TRBV2
cdr3_length: 15
clone_size: .
d_call: .
j_call: TRBJ2-2

cdr3_nt: TGTGCCAGCAGCTTGGTAGGACAGTATAATTCACCCCTCCACTTT
cdr3_aa: CASSLVGQYNSPLHF
v_call: TRBV5-6
cdr3_length: 15
clone_size: .
d_call: .
j_call: TRBJ1-6

cdr3_nt: TGTGCCAGCAGCAACGGACGGAGTAATGAAAAACTGTTTTTT
cdr3_aa: CASSNGRSNEKLFF
v_call: TRBV5-5
cdr3_length: 14
clone_size: .
d_call: .
j_call: TRBJ1-4

cdr3_nt: TGTGCCATCAGTGACCCGGGGGAGCGATCTGGCTACACCTTC
cdr3_aa: CAISDPGERSGYTF
v_call: TRBV10-3
cdr3_length: 14
clone_size: .
d_call: .
j_call: TRBJ1-2

cdr3_nt: TGTGCCAGCAGCTTACAAGGGACTAGCGGGTCCGATACGCAGTATTTT
cdr3_aa: CASSLQGTSGSDTQYF
v_call: TRBV7-3
cdr3_length: 16
clone_size: .
d_call: TRBD2
j_call: TRBJ2-3

cdr3_nt: TGTGCCAGTAGTATTTTGACGGACAATGAAAAACTGTTTTTT
cdr3_aa: CASSILTDNEKLFF
v_call: TRBV19
cdr3_length: 14
clone_size: .
d_call: .
j_call: TRBJ1-4

cdr3_nt: TGTGCCAGCAGCTTCTCCGGGGCACAGGATACGCAGTATTTT
cdr3_aa: CASSFSGAQDTQYF
v_call: TRBV11-2
cdr3_length: 14
clone_size: .
d_call: .
j_call: TRBJ2-3

cdr3_nt: TGTGCCATCAGTGAGCCTGGACAGGGAGGGGGAGAGACCCAGTACTTC
cdr3_aa: CAISEPGQGGGETQYF
v_call: TRBV10-3
cdr3_length: 16
clone_size: .
d_call: .
j_call: TRBJ2-5